Presented here are 17 T cell receptor beta chains from one specimen sequenced in a study of blood T cell repertoires in COVID-19. This table comes from immunoSEQ multiplex PCR, and its TCRdb copy is limited to in-frame clones, with some not included. The sample lists under 300,000 clones; 85% were seen once. Sequencing was carried out using PBMCs or T cells enriched from blood (not recorded which). These receptors all stem from a woman in her 50s who had been exposed to COVID-19.

The gene calls are TRBV7-9 and TRBJ1-1; D gene ambiguous. Trimming removed 4 bases from V and 1 base from J, with 4 bases in between. CDR3 size: 12 residues. Looked up from germline, CDR1 is SEHNR and CDR2 is FQNEAQ (reference sequence). This CDR3 is CASSSKNTEAFF. The CDR3 bases are TGTGCCAGCAGCTCAAAGAACACTGAAGCTTTCTTT.

A few counts support this clone. This chain uses TRBV29-1 with TRBJ1-1; D not certain. The CDR3 totals 11 residues. The V gene's germline CDR1 is SQVTM and CDR2 ANQGSEA. The germline V and J ends were trimmed by 8 bases and 2 bases, with 9 bases remaining between them. The CDR3 loop is CSSSSNTEAFF. CDR3 nucleotide sequence: TGCAGCTCCAGTTCCAACACTGAAGCTTTCTTT. The full variable domain, in which reference TRBV29-1 and TRBJ1-1 provide the parts outside the CDR3, is SAVISQKPSRDICQRGTSLTIQCQVDSQVTMMFWYRQQPGQSLTLIATANQGSEATYESGFVIDKFPISRPNLTFSTLTVSNMSPEDSSIYLCSSSSNTEAFFGQGTRLTVV.

The chain has TRBV4-3 and TRBJ1-3; TRBD1 aligns across 7 bases. CDR1 and CDR2 (germline): LGHNA, YSLEER. Losses at the gene ends were 2 bases for V and 4 bases for J; bases not matched to a gene: 14. The CDR3 runs 18 residues. CDR3 loop: CASSQYSGTALRGNTIYF. In DNA form, the CDR3 reads TGCGCCAGCAGCCAATACTCCGGGACAGCCTTGAGAGGAAACACCATATATTTT.

The chain joins TRBV5-5 to TRBJ2-5; 7 nucleotides align to TRBD1. The germline gives CDR1 SGHKS, CDR2 YYEKEE (reference sequence). The CDR3 loop spans 15 amino acids. V was pared by 2 bases and J by 5 bases, with 9 bases of the junction left unmatched. The CDR3 nucleotides are TGTGCCAGCAGCTTTATACTACAGGGGCGCGAGACCCAGTACTTC. It specifies CASSFILQGRETQYF.

This clone was recorded once. J is TRBJ2-1 and V is TRBV29-1; D might be TRBD1 (6 bases). The CDR3 has 14 amino acids. Germline-derived CDR1 and CDR2 are SQVTM and ANQGSEA. V was clipped by 6 bases and J by 4 bases, with 16 bases between them. CDR3 sequence reads: CSVAWDTLYNEQFF. DNA for the CDR3: TGCAGCGTAGCCTGGGACACCCTTTACAATGAGCAGTTCTTC.

The chain joins TRBV9 to TRBJ2-3, with 9 bases identical to TRBD2. The CDR3 has 17 amino acids. From germline, CDR1 is SGDLS and CDR2 YYNGEE. With V trimmed by 0 bases and J by 2 bases, 7 bases remained unmatched. The CDR3 loop reads CASSVAAGGLFTDTQYF. The CDR3 coding sequence is TGTGCCAGCAGCGTAGCAGCGGGAGGTTTATTCACAGATACGCAGTATTTT.

This clone was observed a few times. The chain uses TRBV24-1 and TRBJ2-1; D gene ambiguous. V was cut by 4 bases and J by 0 bases, with 9 bases left in between. In germline, CDR1 is KGHDR, CDR2 SFDVKD. The CDR3 extends over 15 amino acids. CDR3 protein: CATSEPLSSYNEQFF. CDR3 bases: TGTGCCACCAGTGAACCACTTTCCTCCTACAATGAGCAGTTCTTC.

This chain uses TRBV12-3 or TRBV12-4 with TRBJ2-7; possibly TRBD2 for D (6 bases). This CDR3 has 12 amino acids. V was cut by 6 bases and J by 3 bases, with 9 bases left in between. The CDR3 DNA reads TGTGCCAGCAGGTACGGGGGCTACGAGCAGTACTTC. It yields the protein CASRYGGYEQYF.

This clone was found once. The J gene is TRBJ1-6, the V gene TRBV6-5, with TRBD1 identical over 9 bases. The ends lost 9 bases at V and 9 bases at J; junction bases unmatched: 6. Per germline, CDR1 MNHEY and CDR2 SVGAGI. The length of the CDR3 is 13 residues. In DNA form, the CDR3 reads TGTGCCAGTAGGGACAGGGCTGCTTCACCCCTCCACTTT. This sequence encodes CASRDRAASPLHF.

This chain uses TRBV6-2 or TRBV6-3 with TRBJ1-2; TRBD1 matches at 7 bases. The V gene end was trimmed by 4 bases and the J gene end by 4 bases; junction bases not matched to a gene: 6. From germline, CDR1 is MNHEY and CDR2 SVGEGT. The CDR3 runs to 14 residues. The CDR3 DNA sequence: TGTGCCAGCAGTTTAAGGAGGGACAGCTATGGCTACACCTTC. Its translation is CASSLRRDSYGYTF.

The gene calls are TRBV19 and TRBJ2-3; 8 bases fit TRBD1. In germline, CDR1 is LNHDA, CDR2 SQIVND (reference sequence). The V segment lost 0 bases and the J segment 2 bases; nucleotides outside the gene matches: 7. The CDR3 loop spans 17 amino acids. As DNA, the CDR3 is TGTGCCAGTAGTATAGATTCCACAGGGGGTACCACAGATACGCAGTATTTT. It codes for CASSIDSTGGTTDTQYF. Full variable domain (missing parts from reference TRBV19 and TRBJ2-3): DGGITQSPKYLFRKEGQNVTLSCEQNLNHDAMYWYRQDPGQGLRLIYYSQIVNDFQKGDIAEGYSVSREKKESFPLTVTSAQKNPTAFYLCASSIDSTGGTTDTQYFGPGTRLTVL.

A single count supports this clone. This sequence joins TRBV30 and TRBJ2-1; TRBD2 might be the D (6 bases). Germline CDR1 and CDR2: GTSNPN and SVGIG (reference sequence). This CDR3 comprises 11 residues. Trimming cost V 2 bases and J 15 bases, with 14 bases left between them. The CDR3 DNA reads as TGTGCCTGGAGTCCTGGGACTTTGCTGTTCTTC. Protein product: CAWSPGTLLFF.

This clone was counted at least ten times. The chain combines TRBV6-5 with TRBJ2-2; D possibly corresponds to TRBD2 (5 bases). Germline CDR1 is MNHEY and CDR2 is SVGAGI. The CDR3 is made up of 14 amino acids. The germline V and J ends were trimmed by 8 bases and 4 bases, with 14 bases remaining between them. The chain's CDR3 is CASWGVGLTGELFF. The CDR3 DNA is TGTGCCAGCTGGGGAGTTGGCCTCACCGGGGAGCTGTTTTTT.

A remark on this clone: The identical CDR3 is also encoded by other nucleotide sequences in the sample. The chain joins TRBV7-3 to TRBJ1-1; D is possibly TRBD1 (5 bases). CDR1 and CDR2 from the germline V gene are SGHTA and FQGTGA. V gave up 2 bases and J gave up 1 base, with 5 bases separating them. The CDR3 has 13 amino acids. Here the CDR3 DNA reads TGTGCCAGCAGCTTACAGGGGAACACTGAAGCTTTCTTT. Encoded protein: CASSLQGNTEAFF. Full variable domain (outside the CDR3, taken from reference TRBV7-3 and TRBJ1-1): GAGVSQTPSNKVTEKGKYVELRCDPISGHTALYWYRQSLGQGPEFLIYFQGTGAADDSGLPNDRFFAVRPEGSVSTLKIQRTERGDSAVYLCASSLQGNTEAFFGQGTRLTVV.

The V and J genes are TRBV15 and TRBJ1-6; D is unclear. Deletions cut 5 bases from V and 7 bases from J, with 15 bases between. This CDR3 has 15 amino acids. Looked up from germline, CDR1 is LNHNV and CDR2 is YYDKDF (reference sequence). CDR3: CATSARLKENSPLHF. The CDR3 DNA reads as TGTGCCACCAGCGCTCGACTGAAGGAAAATTCACCCCTCCACTTT. Supplemented by reference TRBV15 and TRBJ1-6, the full variable domain reads DAMVIQNPRYQVTQFGKPVTLSCSQTLNHNVMYWYQQKSSQAPKLLFHYYDKDFNNEADTPDNFQSRRPNTSFCFLDIRSPGLGDTAMYLCATSARLKENSPLHFGNGTRLTVT.

The chain has TRBV9 and TRBJ1-2; D remains ambiguous. The CDR3 length is 15 residues. CDR1 and CDR2 (germline): SGDLS, YYNGEE. Trimming took off 2 bases at V and 4 bases at J, with 15 bases between the two ends. CDR3 residues: CASSVEPGFGYGYTF. CDR3 nucleotide sequence: TGTGCCAGCAGCGTCGAACCGGGTTTCGGCTATGGCTACACCTTC.

The chain joins TRBV7-2 to TRBJ1-5; TRBD1 is a possible D gene (6 bases). Germline CDR1 reads SGHTA; CDR2 reads FQGNSA. This CDR3 has 15 amino acids. V was trimmed by 3 bases and J by 1 base, leaving 10 bases between them. CDR3 protein: CASSLGTPSNQPQHF. The CDR3 region has the DNA TGTGCCAGCAGCTTGGGGACACCCAGCAATCAGCCCCAGCATTTT.